What follows is one TCR beta chain and its context. The ends lost 4 bases at V and 2 bases at J; junction bases unmatched: 9. The CDR3 extends over 16 amino acids. Germline values: CDR1 SGHNT, CDR2 YYREEE (reference sequence). This specimen belongs to a study of blood T cell repertoires in COVID-19. On the study more broadly: Some COVID-19 samples were acute and others convalescent; all came from the United States, Italy and Spain. PBMCs, B-cell-depleted T cells, or T cells were the source of the cDNA or gDNA that made up the material.

Authors' methods: Nucleated cell counts were estimated from reference gene primer amplification. Repertoires were generated with immunoSEQ multiplex PCR, while TCRdb's copy carries only in-frame clones and drops some. For V, J and clone size, that table is used; D and trimming come from the DNA. The sample has about 360,000 clones; over 75% are singletons. Those who participated ranged in age from 18 to 89 years and resided in under 25 US areas. The sample taken for sequencing was PBMCs or T cells enriched from blood (not recorded which). The TCR comes from a woman aged 40 to 55 with acute COVID-19. V usage is TRBV5-4 and J usage is TRBJ2-5, with TRBD2 matching over 9 bases. CDR3: CASSPTSGLGQETQYF. CDR3 sequence (DNA): TGTGCCAGCAGCCCTACTAGCGGGCTGGGGCAAGAGACCCAGTACTTC.